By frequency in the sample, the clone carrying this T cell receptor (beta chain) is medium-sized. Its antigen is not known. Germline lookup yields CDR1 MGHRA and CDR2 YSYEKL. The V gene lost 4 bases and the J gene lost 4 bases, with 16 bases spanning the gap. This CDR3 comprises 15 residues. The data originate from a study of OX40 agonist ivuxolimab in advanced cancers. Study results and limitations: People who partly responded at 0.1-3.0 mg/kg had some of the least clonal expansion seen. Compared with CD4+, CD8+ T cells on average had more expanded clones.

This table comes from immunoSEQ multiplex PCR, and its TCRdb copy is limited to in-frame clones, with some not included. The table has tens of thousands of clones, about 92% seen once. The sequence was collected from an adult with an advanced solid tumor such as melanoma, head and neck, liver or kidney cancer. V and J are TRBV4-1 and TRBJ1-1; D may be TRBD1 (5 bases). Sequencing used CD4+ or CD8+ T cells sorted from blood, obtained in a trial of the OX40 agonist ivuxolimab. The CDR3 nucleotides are TGCGCCAGCAGCCCGTTCGAGGGGCTCGGCACTGAAGCTTTCTTT. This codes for CASSPFEGLGTEAFF.